The 12 T cell receptor beta chains below come from one sample, sequenced in a study of T cell clonality in common variable immunodeficiency. Produced via immunoSEQ multiplex PCR; TCRdb's table is partial and in-frame only. The sample is made up of about 39,000 clones, none counted only once. The source material was peripheral blood mononuclear cells. The receptors were gathered from a person between 18 and 75 years old in good health.

Ten or more counts support this clone. CDR3 bases read: TGCGCCAGCAACCCCCGACTAGCGGGAGTGAGGACAGATACG. Amino acid sequence: CASNPRLAGVRTDT. The CDR3 in full is CASNPRLAGVRTDTQYF. The chain uses TRBV5-1 and TRBJ2-3; 12 bases are shared with TRBD2. The read ends 3 residues before the CDR3 terminus; that terminus is restored from the germline J gene. V gave up 6 bases and J gave up 3 bases; unmatched junction bases: 11. CDR1 is SGHRS and CDR2 is YFSETQ in the germline V gene. This CDR3 is built from 17 residues.

As concerns this clone: The read comes to an end 3 residues before the CDR3 does, leaving the germline J gene to fill in the end. The chain is built from TRBV19 and TRBJ1-6; no clear D. In germline, CDR1 is LNHDA, CDR2 SQIVND (reference sequence). The CDR3 totals 14 residues. V lost 3 bases to trimming and J lost 9 bases, with 12 bases between them. The CDR3 protein is CASSMGRLGSPLHF. The CDR3 bases that were read are TGTGCCAGTAGTATGGGTCGGCTAGGTTCACCC.

This clone was counted many times. The read ends 3 residues early relative to the CDR3; the germline J gene fills the gap. The chain couples TRBV4-2 to TRBJ2-3, with 9 bases lining up with TRBD2. V shed 4 bases, J shed 0 bases, and the junction held 2 bases outside the gene matches. Looked up from germline, CDR1 is LGHNA and CDR2 is YNFKEQ. The length of the CDR3 is 15 residues. The CDR3 here is CASSRLAASTDTQYF. The sequenced CDR3 bases are TGTGCCAGCAGCCGACTAGCGGCTAGCACAGATACG.

This clone was counted ten times or more. The read is 3 residues too short to cover the CDR3 end, so that end is filled in from the germline J gene. The V gene is TRBV5-1, the J gene TRBJ1-6; TRBD1 matches 8 bases. Germline loops: CDR1 SGHRS, CDR2 YFSETQ. The trim removed 0 bases at V and 7 bases at J, leaving 9 bases unmatched. The CDR3 contains 17 residues. The CDR3 sequence is CASSLGGRGRTNSPLHF. The DNA read from the CDR3 is TGCGCCAGCAGCTTGGGGGGCAGGGGGCGGACGAATTCACCC.

The table lists this clone with many counts. From the germline J gene comes the end of the CDR3, since the read stops 3 residues before it. V is TRBV2 and J is TRBJ2-1, with 12 bases fitting TRBD2. CDR3 size: 15 residues. The J segment lost 4 bases and the V segment lost 6 bases, leaving 4 bases of the junction unmatched. Looked up from germline, CDR1 is SNHLY and CDR2 is FYNNEI. The CDR3 bases that were read are TGTGCCAGCAGAGGACTAGCGGGAAGGTACAATGAG. Amino acid sequence: CASRGLAGRYNE. The full CDR3 sequence reads CASRGLAGRYNEQFF.

This clone was counted ten times or more. The CDR3 goes on 3 residues after the read ends, and that part is filled in from the germline J gene. This chain joins TRBV28 and TRBJ2-7; TRBD2 matches at 11 bases. Trimming cost V 5 bases and J 3 bases; bases outside gene matches: 3. Germline values: CDR1 MDHEN, CDR2 SYDVKM. This CDR3 contains 14 residues. CDR3 bases read: TGTGCCAGCAGTCCCGGGACTAGCGGCTACGAG. It encodes CASSPGTSGYE. The whole CDR3 region reads CASSPGTSGYEQYF.

This clone has just a few counts. With the read ending 3 residues before the CDR3 end, the germline J gene is used to fill in that end. The J gene is TRBJ1-1, the V gene TRBV7-9, with D unclear. In germline, CDR1 is SEHNR, CDR2 FQNEAQ (reference sequence). V was pared by 4 bases and J by 1 base, with 10 bases between. The CDR3 is 14 amino acids. The CDR3 sequence is CASSSGEGNTEAFF. The part of the CDR3 DNA that was read is TGTGCCAGCAGCTCCGGGGAGGGGAACACTGAA.

This clone came up many times. The read gets to within 3 residues of the CDR3 end, and the germline J gene fills in the rest. V usage is TRBV2 and J usage is TRBJ2-7; the D gene could be TRBD1 or TRBD2 (7 bases each). Trimming removed 6 bases from V and 3 bases from J, with 12 bases in between. Germline values: CDR1 SNHLY, CDR2 FYNNEI. CDR3 length equals 13 residues. Incomplete CDR3 DNA: TGTGCCAGCAGGGGAGGGACAGACTACGAG. It encodes CASRGGTDYE. In full, the CDR3 reads CASRGGTDYEQYF.

This clone has ten or more counts. The read gets to within 3 residues of the CDR3 end, and the germline J gene fills in the rest. V and J are TRBV28 and TRBJ2-7; possible D gene TRBD1, 5 bases. The V end lost 7 bases, the J end lost 2 bases, and 6 bases lay between the germline ends. The CDR3 is 11 residues long. Germline-derived CDR1 and CDR2 are MDHEN and SYDVKM. The CDR3 sequence is CASTGTYEQYF. Partial CDR3 DNA: TGTGCCAGCACAGGGACCTACGAG.

About this clone: At one end, the junction sequence differs from germline, possibly due to a read error. Within the sample, other DNA sequences also encode this same CDR3. CDR3: CASSIDAGGDSGNTIYF. CDR3 DNA, as far as it was read: TGTGCCAGTAGTATAGATGCGGGGGGTGACTCTGGAAACACG. The rearrangement links TRBV19 to TRBJ1-3; possible D gene TRBD1, 5 bases. The CDR3 is cut off 3 residues early in the read; its end comes from the germline J gene. Germline V gives CDR1 LNHDA, CDR2 SQIVND (reference sequence). This CDR3 has 17 residues.

The CDR3 sequence is CASSTVGLAGALIINDYTF. The covered CDR3 bases are TGTGCCAGTAGTACCGTCGGACTAGCGGGAGCATTAATAATAAATGAC. This chain uses TRBV19 with TRBJ1-2; D not resolved. The CDR3 end lies 3 residues beyond the end of the read and is filled in from the germline J gene. This CDR3 has 19 amino acids. CDR1 is LNHDA and CDR2 is SQIVND in the germline V gene (reference sequence).

Remarks on this clone: The missing CDR3 end, 3 residues past where the read stops, is filled in from the germline J gene. This sequence joins TRBV20-1 and TRBJ2-3, with 9 bases lining up with TRBD1. This CDR3 has 15 residues. CDR1 and CDR2 (germline): DFQATT, SNEGSKA (reference sequence). The sequenced CDR3 bases are TGCAGTGCTGCCCCCGGGACAGGGCTTGGCCAGCCG. This sequence encodes CSAAPGTGLGQP. The full CDR3 sequence reads CSAAPGTGLGQPQYF.